This T cell receptor (beta chain) is from a study of blood T cell repertoires in COVID-19. Study at large: PBMCs, B-cell-depleted T cells, or T cells provided the cDNA or gDNA that made up the material.

Trimming took 6 bases from V and 7 from J; bases not matched to a gene: 8. CDR3 length: 14 residues. Germline assignment: CDR1 MDHEN and CDR2 SYDVKM. Original data processing: Estimation of nucleated cell counts was performed using reference gene primer amplification. Measured with immunoSEQ multiplex PCR; TCRdb has only the in-frame clones, and not every one. That table is the source of V, J and clone size, and D and trimming were worked out from the DNA. The sample records about 98,000 clones, around 90% being singletons. This clone has a single count. The chain uses TRBV28 and TRBJ1-1; 10 nucleotides agree with TRBD1. The receptor was derived from a man aged 65 to 85 with acute or convalescent COVID-19. Sequencing input: peripheral blood. CDR3 in amino acids: CASRPGTGASEAFF. The CDR3 region has the DNA TGTGCCAGCAGGCCCGGGACAGGGGCGAGTGAAGCTTTCTTT.